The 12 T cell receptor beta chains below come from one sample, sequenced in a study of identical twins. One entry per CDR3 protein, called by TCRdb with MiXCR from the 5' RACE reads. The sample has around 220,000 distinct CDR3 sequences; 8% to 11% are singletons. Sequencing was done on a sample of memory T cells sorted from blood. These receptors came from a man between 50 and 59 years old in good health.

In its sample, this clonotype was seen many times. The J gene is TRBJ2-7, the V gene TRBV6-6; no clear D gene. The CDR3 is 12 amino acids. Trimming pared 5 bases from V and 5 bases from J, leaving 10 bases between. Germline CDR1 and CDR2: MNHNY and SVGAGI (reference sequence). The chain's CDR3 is CASSISTNEQYF. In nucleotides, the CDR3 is TGTGCCAGCAGTATTTCGACAAACGAGCAGTACTTC.

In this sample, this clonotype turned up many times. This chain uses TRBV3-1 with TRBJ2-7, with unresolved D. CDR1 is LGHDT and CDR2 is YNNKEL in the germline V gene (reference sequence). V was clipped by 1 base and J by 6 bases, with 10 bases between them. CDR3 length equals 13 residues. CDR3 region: CASSQGRFVEQYF. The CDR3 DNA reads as TGTGCCAGCAGCCAAGGCAGATTCGTCGAGCAGTACTTC.

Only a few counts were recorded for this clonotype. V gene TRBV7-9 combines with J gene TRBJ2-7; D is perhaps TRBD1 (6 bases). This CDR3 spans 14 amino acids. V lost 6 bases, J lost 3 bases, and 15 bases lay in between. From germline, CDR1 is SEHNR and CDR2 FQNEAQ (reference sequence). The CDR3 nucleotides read TGTGCCAGCAGTTATAGCGTGGACAGCTACGAGCAGTACTTC. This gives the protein CASSYSVDSYEQYF.

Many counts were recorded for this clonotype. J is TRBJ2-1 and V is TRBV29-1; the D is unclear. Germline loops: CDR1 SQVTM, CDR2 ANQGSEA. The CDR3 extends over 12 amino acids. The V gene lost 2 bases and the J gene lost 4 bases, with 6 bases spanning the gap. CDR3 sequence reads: CSVESSYNEQFF. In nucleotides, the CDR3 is TGCAGCGTTGAAAGCAGTTACAATGAGCAGTTCTTC.

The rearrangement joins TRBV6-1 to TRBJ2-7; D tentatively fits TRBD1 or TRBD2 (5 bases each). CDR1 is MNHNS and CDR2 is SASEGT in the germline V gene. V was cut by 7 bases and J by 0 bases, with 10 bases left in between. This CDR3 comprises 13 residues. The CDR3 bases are TGTGCCAGCATATCGGGGCTCTCCTACGAGCAGTACTTC. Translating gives CASISGLSYEQYF.

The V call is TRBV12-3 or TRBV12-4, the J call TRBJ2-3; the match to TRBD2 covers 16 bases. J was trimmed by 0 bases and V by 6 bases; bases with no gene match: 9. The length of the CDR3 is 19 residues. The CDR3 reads CASSYGTSGRAPSTDTQYF. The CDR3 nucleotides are TGTGCCAGCAGCTACGGGACTAGCGGGAGGGCGCCTAGCACAGATACGCAGTATTTT.

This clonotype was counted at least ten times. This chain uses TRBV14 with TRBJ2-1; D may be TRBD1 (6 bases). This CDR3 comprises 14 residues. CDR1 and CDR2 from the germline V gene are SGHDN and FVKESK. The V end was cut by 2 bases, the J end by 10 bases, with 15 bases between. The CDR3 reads CASSQHRGSGEQFF. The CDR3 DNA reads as TGTGCCAGCAGCCAACATAGGGGGTCGGGCGAGCAGTTCTTC.

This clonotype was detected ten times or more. In DNA form, the CDR3 reads TGCAGTGCTAGACGCCGATCGGGGGTCGAGTATAGCAATCAGCCCCAGCATTTT. As protein: CSARRRSGVEYSNQPQHF. V and J are TRBV20-1 and TRBJ1-5; D possibly corresponds to TRBD1 (5 bases). The germline CDR1 and CDR2 sequences are DFQATT and SNEGSKA (reference sequence). The CDR3 consists of 18 residues. V was pared by 2 bases and J by 0 bases, with 20 bases between.

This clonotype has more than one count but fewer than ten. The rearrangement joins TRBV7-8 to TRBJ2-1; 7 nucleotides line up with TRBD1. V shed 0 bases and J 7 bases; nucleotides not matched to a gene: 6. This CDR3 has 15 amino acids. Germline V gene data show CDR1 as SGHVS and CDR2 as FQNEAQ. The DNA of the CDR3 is TGTGCCAGCAGCTTAGCGGATACAGGGGTTAATGAGCAGTTCTTC. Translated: CASSLADTGVNEQFF. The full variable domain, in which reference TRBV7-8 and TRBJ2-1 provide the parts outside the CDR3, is GAGVSQSPRYKVAKRGQDVALRCDPISGHVSLFWYQQALGQGPEFLTYFQNEAQLDKSGLPSDRFFAERPEGSVSTLKIQRTQQEDSAVYLCASSLADTGVNEQFFGPGTRLTVL.

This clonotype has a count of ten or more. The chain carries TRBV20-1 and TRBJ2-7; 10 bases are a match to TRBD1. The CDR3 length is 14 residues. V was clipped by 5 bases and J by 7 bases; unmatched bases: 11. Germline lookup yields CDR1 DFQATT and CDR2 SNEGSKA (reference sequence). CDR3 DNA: TGCAGTGCTGAACCCGGGACAGGGGCTCGGGAGCAGTACTTC. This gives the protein CSAEPGTGAREQYF.

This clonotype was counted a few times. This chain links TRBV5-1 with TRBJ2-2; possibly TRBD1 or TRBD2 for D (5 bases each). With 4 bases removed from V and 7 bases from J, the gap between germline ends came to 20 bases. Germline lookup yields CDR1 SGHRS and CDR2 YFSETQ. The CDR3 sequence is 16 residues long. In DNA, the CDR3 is TGCGCCAGCAGCCCACTTATAGTAGGGACCGGCGGGGAGCTGTTTTTT. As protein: CASSPLIVGTGGELFF.

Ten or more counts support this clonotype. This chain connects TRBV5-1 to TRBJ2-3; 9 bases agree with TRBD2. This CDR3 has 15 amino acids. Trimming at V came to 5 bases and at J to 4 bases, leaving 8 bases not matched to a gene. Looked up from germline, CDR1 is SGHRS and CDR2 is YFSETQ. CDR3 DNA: TGCGCCAGCAGAAAAAGCGGGGGGCCCCCAGATACGCAGTATTTT. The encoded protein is CASRKSGGPPDTQYF. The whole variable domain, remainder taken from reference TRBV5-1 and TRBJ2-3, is KAGVTQTPRYLIKTRGQQVTLSCSPISGHRSVSWYQQTPGQGLQFLFEYFSETQRNKGNFPGRFSGRQFSNSRSEMNVSTLELGDSALYLCASRKSGGPPDTQYFGPGTRLTVL.